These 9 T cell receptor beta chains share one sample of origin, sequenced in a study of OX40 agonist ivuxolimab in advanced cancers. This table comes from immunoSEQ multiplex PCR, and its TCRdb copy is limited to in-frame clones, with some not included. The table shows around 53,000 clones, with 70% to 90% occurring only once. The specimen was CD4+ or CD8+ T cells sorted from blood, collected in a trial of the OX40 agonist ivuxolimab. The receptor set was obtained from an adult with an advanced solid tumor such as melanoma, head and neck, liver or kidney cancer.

The CDR3 bases are TGTGCCATCAGTGAGGGGATTAGCGCCGACCAAGAGACCCAGTACTTC. The encoded protein is CAISEGISADQETQYF. The genes are TRBV10-3 and TRBJ2-5; D is possibly TRBD2 (5 bases). Germline CDR1 ENHRY, CDR2 SYGVKD. Trimming removed 2 bases at V and 0 bases at J, with 13 bases between. CDR3 length equals 16 residues.

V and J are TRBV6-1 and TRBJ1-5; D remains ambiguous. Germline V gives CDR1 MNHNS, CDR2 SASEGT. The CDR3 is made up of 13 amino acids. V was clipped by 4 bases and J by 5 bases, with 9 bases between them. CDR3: CASSVERDQPQHF. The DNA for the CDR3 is TGTGCCAGCAGTGTTGAGAGGGATCAGCCCCAGCATTTT.

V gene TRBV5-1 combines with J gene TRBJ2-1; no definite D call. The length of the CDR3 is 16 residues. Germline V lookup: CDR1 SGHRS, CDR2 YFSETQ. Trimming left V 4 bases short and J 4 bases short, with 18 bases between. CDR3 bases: TGCGCCAGCAGCCCGGACGGGCCCACCCTTTACAATGAGCAGTTCTTC. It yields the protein CASSPDGPTLYNEQFF.

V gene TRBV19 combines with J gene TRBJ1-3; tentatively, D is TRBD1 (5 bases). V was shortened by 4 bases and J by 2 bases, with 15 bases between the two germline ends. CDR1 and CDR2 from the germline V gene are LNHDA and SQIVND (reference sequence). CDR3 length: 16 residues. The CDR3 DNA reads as TGTGCCAGTAGTACCTCCTGGGGGAGGGCTGGAAACACCATATATTTT. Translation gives CASSTSWGRAGNTIYF.

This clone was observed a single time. CDR3 in amino acids: CASSPGGLNEQYF. The DNA for the CDR3 is TGCGCCAGCAGCCCCGGGGGGTTGAACGAGCAGTACTTC. The gene calls are TRBV5-1 and TRBJ2-7; TRBD2 matches 7 bases. CDR1 and CDR2 (germline): SGHRS, YFSETQ. V gave up 4 bases and J gave up 5 bases; unmatched junction bases: 6. CDR3 size: 13 residues.

The DNA for the CDR3 is TGTGCCAGCAGCCCAGGGGGAGGATATGAAAAACTGTTTTTT. Protein sequence: CASSPGGGYEKLFF. The genes are TRBV6-5 and TRBJ1-4; 7 nucleotides align to TRBD1. Per germline, CDR1 MNHEY and CDR2 SVGAGI. V trimming: 6 bases; J trimming: 6 bases; junction bases outside the gene matches: 7. CDR3 size: 14 residues.

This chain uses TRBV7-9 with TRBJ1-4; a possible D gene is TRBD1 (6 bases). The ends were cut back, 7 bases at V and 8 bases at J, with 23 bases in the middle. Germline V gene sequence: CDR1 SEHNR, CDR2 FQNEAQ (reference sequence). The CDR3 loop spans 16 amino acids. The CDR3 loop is CASNQGIGSSGEKLFF. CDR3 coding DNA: TGTGCCAGCAACCAGGGGATCGGATCTAGTGGGGAAAAACTGTTTTTT.

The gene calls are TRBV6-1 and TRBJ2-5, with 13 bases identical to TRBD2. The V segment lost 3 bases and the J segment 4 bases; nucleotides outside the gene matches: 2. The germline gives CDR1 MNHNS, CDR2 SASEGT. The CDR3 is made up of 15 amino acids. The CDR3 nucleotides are TGTGCCAGCAGTGATGGACTAGCGGGAGTAGAGACCCAGTACTTC. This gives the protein CASSDGLAGVETQYF.

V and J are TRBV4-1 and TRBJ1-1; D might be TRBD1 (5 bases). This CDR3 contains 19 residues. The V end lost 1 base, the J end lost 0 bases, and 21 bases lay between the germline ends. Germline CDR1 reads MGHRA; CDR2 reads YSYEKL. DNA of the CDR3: TGCGCCAGCAGCCAAGGTCACATGGGGCAGAGTGCCATGAACACTGAAGCTTTCTTT. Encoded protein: CASSQGHMGQSAMNTEAFF.